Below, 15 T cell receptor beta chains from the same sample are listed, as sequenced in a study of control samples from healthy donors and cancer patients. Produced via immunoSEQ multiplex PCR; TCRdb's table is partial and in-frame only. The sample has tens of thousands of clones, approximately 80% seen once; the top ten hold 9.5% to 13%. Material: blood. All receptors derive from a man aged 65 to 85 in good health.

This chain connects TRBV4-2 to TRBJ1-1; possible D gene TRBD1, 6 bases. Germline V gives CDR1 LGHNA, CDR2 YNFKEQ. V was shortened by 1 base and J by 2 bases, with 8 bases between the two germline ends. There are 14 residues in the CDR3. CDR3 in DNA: TGTGCCAGCAGCCAAGTAGGGGGAAACACTGAAGCTTTCTTT. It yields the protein CASSQVGGNTEAFF.

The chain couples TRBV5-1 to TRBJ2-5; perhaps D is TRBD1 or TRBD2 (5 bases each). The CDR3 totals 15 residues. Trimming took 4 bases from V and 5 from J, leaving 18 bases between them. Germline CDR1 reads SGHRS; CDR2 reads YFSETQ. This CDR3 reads CASSQDRGVGETQYF. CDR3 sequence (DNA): TGCGCCAGCAGCCAAGATCGGGGCGTCGGGGAGACCCAGTACTTC.

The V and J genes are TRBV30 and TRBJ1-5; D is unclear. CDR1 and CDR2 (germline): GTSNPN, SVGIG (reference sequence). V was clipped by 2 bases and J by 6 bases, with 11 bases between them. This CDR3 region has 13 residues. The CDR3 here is CAWSSGYGQPQHF. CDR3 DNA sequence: TGTGCCTGGAGTTCGGGGTACGGTCAGCCCCAGCATTTT. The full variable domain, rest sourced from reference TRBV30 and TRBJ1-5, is SQTIHQWPATLVQPVGSPLSLECTVEGTSNPNLYWYRQAAGRGLQLLFYSVGIGQISSEVPQNLSASRPQDRQFILSSKKLLLSDSGFYLCAWSSGYGQPQHFGDGTRLSIL.

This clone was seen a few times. CDR3 amino acids: CASSPWREMNTEAFF. CDR3 coding DNA: TGCGCCAGCAGCCCGTGGCGAGAGATGAACACTGAAGCTTTCTTT. The J gene is TRBJ1-1, the V gene TRBV5-1; D is undetermined. Germline CDR1 SGHRS, CDR2 YFSETQ. Deletions cut 4 bases from V and 0 bases from J, with 13 bases between. The CDR3 contains 15 residues.

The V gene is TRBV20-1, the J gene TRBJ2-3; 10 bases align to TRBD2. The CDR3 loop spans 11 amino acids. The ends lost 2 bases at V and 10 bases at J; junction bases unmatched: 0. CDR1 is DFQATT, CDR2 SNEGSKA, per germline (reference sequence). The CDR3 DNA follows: TGCAGTGCTAGACTAGCGGGAGCGCAGTATTTT. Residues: CSARLAGAQYF.

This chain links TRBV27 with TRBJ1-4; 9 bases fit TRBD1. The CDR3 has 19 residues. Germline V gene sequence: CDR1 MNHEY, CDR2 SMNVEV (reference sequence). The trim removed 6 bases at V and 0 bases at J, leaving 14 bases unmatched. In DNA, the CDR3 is TGTGCCAGCAGACAACGGACAGGGGCGGAATTTGCAACTAATGAAAAACTGTTTTTT. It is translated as CASRQRTGAEFATNEKLFF.

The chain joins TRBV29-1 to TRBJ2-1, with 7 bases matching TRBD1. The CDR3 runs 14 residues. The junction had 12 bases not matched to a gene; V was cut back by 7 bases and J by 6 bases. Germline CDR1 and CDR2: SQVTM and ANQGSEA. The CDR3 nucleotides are TGCAGCGCCGGCCCGACAGGGTCGGGCAATGAGCAGTTCTTC. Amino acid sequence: CSAGPTGSGNEQFF.

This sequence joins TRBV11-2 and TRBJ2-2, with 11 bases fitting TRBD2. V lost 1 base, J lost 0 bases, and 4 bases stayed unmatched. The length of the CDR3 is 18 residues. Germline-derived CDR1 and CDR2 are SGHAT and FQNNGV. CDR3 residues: CASSLGLAGGPNTGELFF. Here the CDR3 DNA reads TGTGCCAGCAGCTTAGGGCTAGCGGGAGGCCCGAACACCGGGGAGCTGTTTTTT.

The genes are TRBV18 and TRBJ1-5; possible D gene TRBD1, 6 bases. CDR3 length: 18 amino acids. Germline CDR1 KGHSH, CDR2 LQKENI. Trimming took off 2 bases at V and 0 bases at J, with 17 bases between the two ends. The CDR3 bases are TGTGCCAGCTCACCAAGTTTAAGGACAGCACTTAGCAATCAGCCCCAGCATTTT. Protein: CASSPSLRTALSNQPQHF.

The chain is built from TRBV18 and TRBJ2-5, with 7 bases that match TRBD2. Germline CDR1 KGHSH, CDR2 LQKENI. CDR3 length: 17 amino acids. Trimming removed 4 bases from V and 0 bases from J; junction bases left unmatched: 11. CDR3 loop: CASSLWPISGYQETQYF. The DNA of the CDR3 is TGTGCCAGCTCACTATGGCCAATTAGCGGGTACCAAGAGACCCAGTACTTC.

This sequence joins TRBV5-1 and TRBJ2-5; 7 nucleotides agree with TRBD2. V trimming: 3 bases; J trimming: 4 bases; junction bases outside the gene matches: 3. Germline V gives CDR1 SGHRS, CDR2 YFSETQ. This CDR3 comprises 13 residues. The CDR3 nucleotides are TGCGCCAGCAGCTACACGGGGGGAGAGACCCAGTACTTC. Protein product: CASSYTGGETQYF.

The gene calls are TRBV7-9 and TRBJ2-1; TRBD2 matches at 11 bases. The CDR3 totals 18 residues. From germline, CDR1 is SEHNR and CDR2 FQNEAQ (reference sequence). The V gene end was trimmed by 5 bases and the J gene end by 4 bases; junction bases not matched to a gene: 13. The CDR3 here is CASSPDWTSGLSYNEQFF. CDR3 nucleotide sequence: TGTGCCAGCAGCCCCGATTGGACTAGCGGGCTCTCTTACAATGAGCAGTTCTTC. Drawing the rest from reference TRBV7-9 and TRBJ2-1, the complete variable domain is DTGVSQNPRHKITKRGQNVTFRCDPISEHNRLYWYRQTLGQGPEFLTYFQNEAQLEKSRLLSDRFSAERPKGSFSTLEIQRTEQGDSAMYLCASSPDWTSGLSYNEQFFGPGTRLTVL.

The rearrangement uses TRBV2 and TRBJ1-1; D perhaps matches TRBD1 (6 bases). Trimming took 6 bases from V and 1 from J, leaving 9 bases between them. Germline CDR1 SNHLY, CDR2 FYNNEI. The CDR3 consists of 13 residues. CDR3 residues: CASSGTTNTEAFF. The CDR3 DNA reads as TGTGCCAGCAGCGGGACAACGAACACTGAAGCTTTCTTT.

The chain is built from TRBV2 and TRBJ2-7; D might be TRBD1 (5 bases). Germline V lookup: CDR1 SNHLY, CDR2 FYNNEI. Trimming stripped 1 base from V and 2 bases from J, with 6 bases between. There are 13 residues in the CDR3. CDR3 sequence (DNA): TGTGCCAGCAGTGAAGACAGGCCCTACGAGCAGTACTTC. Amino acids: CASSEDRPYEQYF.

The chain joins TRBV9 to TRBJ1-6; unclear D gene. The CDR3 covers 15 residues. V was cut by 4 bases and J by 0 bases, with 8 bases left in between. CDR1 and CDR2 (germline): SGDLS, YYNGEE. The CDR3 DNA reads TGTGCCAGCAGCATTACAGACTCCTATAATTCACCCCTCCACTTT. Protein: CASSITDSYNSPLHF.